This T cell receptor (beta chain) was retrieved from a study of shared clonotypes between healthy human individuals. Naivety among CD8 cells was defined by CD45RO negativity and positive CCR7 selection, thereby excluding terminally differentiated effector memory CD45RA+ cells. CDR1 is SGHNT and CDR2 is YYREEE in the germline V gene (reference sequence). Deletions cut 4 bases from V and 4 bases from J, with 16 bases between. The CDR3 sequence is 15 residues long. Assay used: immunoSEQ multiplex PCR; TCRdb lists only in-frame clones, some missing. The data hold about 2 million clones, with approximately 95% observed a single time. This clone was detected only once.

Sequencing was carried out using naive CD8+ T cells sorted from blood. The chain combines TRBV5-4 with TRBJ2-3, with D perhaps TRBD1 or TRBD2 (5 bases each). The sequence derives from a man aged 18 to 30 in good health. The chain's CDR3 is CASSPLTGPSDTQYF. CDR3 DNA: TGTGCCAGCAGCCCCCTCACGGGGCCCTCAGATACGCAGTATTTT.